The sequence of this TCR beta chain was determined in a study of blood T cell repertoires in COVID-19. Study context: T cells, B-cell-depleted T cells, or PBMCs supplied cDNA or gDNA.

Enrollment of patients from Seattle took place during active infection, with longitudinal follow-up. The protocol was immunoSEQ multiplex PCR, while the TCRdb copy is restricted to in-frame clones and leaves out a portion. This sample has approximately 270,000 clones, with 80% to 85% found just once. The sequencing sample was made of peripheral blood. This receptor was taken from a person between 70 and 80 years old with COVID-19, enrolled during active disease.

The CDR3 sequence: CASRRLAASYNEQFF. The CDR3 nucleotides are TGTGCCAGCAGGAGACTAGCGGCTTCCTACAATGAGCAGTTCTTC. The chain links TRBV2 to TRBJ2-1; 9 bases are a match to TRBD2. The J segment lost 1 base and the V segment lost 6 bases, leaving 4 bases of the junction unmatched. Germline-derived CDR1 and CDR2 are SNHLY and FYNNEI. The CDR3 is 15 amino acids.